This T cell receptor (beta chain) is drawn from a study of T cells in tuberculosis. Sample time point: new active TB diagnosis, blood taken before or within 7 days of starting treatment. Trimming cost V 8 bases and J 12 bases; bases outside gene matches: 7. The CDR3 has 12 residues. Germline V CDR1 and CDR2: MDHEN, SYDVKM. TCRdb keeps only in-frame clones here, not all; method: immunoSEQ multiplex PCR. The sample records over 25,000 clones, roughly 94% being singletons. A remark on this clone: No antigen is known for it.

The study, taken as a whole, reports: Active tuberculosis patients had shorter CDR3-alpha; the beta difference was nonsignificant.

The material sequenced was PBMCs, taken at tuberculosis diagnosis. The TCR was taken from an adult with tuberculosis. V usage is TRBV28 and J usage is TRBJ2-1; 10 bases align to TRBD1. As DNA, the CDR3 is TGTGCCAGCGACGACGGACAGGGGGGGCAGTTCTTC. It translates to CASDDGQGGQFF.